This T cell receptor beta chain derives from a study of T-cell memory formation after mild COVID-19. About the study: The study found TCR clusters largely donor specific.

Using constant-segment primers, 5'RACE produced TCR alpha and TCR beta cDNA libraries carrying sample barcodes and UMIs. Via MiXCR, TCRdb re-called the 5' RACE reads, giving one row per CDR3 protein. The sample yields around 410,000 distinct CDR3 sequences, 23% seen once. About this clonotype itself: The antigen is not known.

Study-wide results and limits: CM and EM subsets held most contracting CD4+ clones; EMRA held CD8+ ones. Some SARS-CoV-2-responding clones were already detected in memory before infection.

Source material: PBMCs or a T cell subset sorted from them (not recorded which). This clonotype was sampled from an adult woman who had mild COVID-19 (a few samples of this study predate the infection). Cell type and time point are not known.

In DNA form, the CDR3 reads TGTGCCAGCGATCCCGGACAGCAACAAGAGACCCAGTACTTC. Protein sequence: CASDPGQQQETQYF. V and J are TRBV6-6 and TRBJ2-5, with a weak D call TRBD1 (6 bases). CDR1 is MNHNY and CDR2 is SVGAGI in the germline V gene (reference sequence). The CDR3 has 14 amino acids. V dropped 8 bases and J dropped 2 bases, with 15 bases sitting between them.